This entry describes one TCR beta chain. Its matching antigen is unknown. The data are from a study of vaccination effects on CD4 cells after COVID-19. Study-wide points: Small numbers of convalescent patients limited the study. It also lacked early post-infection timepoints.

Before sequencing, viral peptide pools were used by the ViraFEST assay to expand antigen-specific CD4+ T cells. It was after nine to ten days of culture that CD4+ T cells were isolated. PCR showed that the person got SARS-CoV-2 infection at some point between March and December 2020. Two-dose vaccination with either BNT162b2 or mRNA-1273 was given to the participants. The method was immunoSEQ multiplex PCR; TCRdb's version includes in-frame clones alone and lacks a portion of them. The sample records roughly 16,000 clones, around three quarters being singletons. Trimming took off 1 base at V and 4 bases at J, with 11 bases between the two ends. Germline V gene lookup returns CDR1 LGHNA and CDR2 YSLEER. This CDR3 region has 16 residues.

The material was CD4+ T cells from PBMCs cultured with SARS-CoV-2 spike peptides, obtained after COVID-19 vaccination. The source is a human donor who had a prior SARS-CoV-2 infection. This chain connects TRBV4-3 to TRBJ1-6, with D unresolved. DNA of the CDR3: TGCGCCAGCAGCCAAGCTTGGACGGAATATAATTCACCCCTCCACTTT. Residues: CASSQAWTEYNSPLHF.